Each of the 29 T cell receptor beta chains below was sequenced from the same sample in a study of blood T cell repertoires in COVID-19. Measured with immunoSEQ multiplex PCR; TCRdb has only the in-frame clones, and not every one. The sample yields 95,000 to 100,000 clones, approximately 92% seen once. The material sequenced was peripheral blood. These receptors all come from a man aged 45-65 years with active COVID-19.

A remark on this clone: Germline is not matched at one junction end, which may reflect a read error. This specimen includes other DNA sequences encoding the same CDR3. The chain is built from TRBV19 and TRBJ2-1; 7 bases are a match to TRBD2. Germline assignment: CDR1 LNHDA and CDR2 SQIVND (reference sequence). This CDR3 is built from 15 residues. CDR3: CASSIDRTRGNEQFF. DNA of the CDR3: TGTGCTAGTAGTATAGATCGGACTAGGGGTAATGAGCAGTTCTTC. Complete variable domain (other parts from reference TRBV19 and TRBJ2-1): DGGITQSPKYLFRKEGQNVTLSCEQNLNHDAMYWYRQDPGQGLRLIYYSQIVNDFQKGDIAEGYSVSREKKESFPLTVTSAQKNPTAFYLCASSIDRTRGNEQFFGPGTRLTVL.

This chain uses TRBV5-1 with TRBJ2-2; D might be TRBD1 (6 bases). The germline V gene has CDR1 SGHRS and CDR2 YFSETQ. There are 14 residues in the CDR3. V lost 4 bases and J 6 bases, leaving 13 bases between the germline ends. CDR3 DNA: TGCGCCAGCAGCGAAAGAACAGGGCCCGGGGAGCTGTTTTTT. It specifies CASSERTGPGELFF. Variable domain in full (rest from reference TRBV5-1 and TRBJ2-2): KAGVTQTPRYLIKTRGQQVTLSCSPISGHRSVSWYQQTPGQGLQFLFEYFSETQRNKGNFPGRFSGRQFSNSRSEMNVSTLELGDSALYLCASSERTGPGELFFGEGSRLTVL.

V is TRBV29-1 and J is TRBJ1-2; maybe TRBD1 (5 bases). This CDR3 spans 12 amino acids. V was pared by 4 bases and J by 4 bases, with 10 bases between. Germline CDR1 SQVTM, CDR2 ANQGSEA. The DNA for the CDR3 is TGCAGCGTTGCAGGGCTAAGCTATGGCTACACCTTC. The encoded protein is CSVAGLSYGYTF.

In its sample, this clone was seen once. The V and J genes are TRBV6-4 and TRBJ1-2; the match to TRBD1 covers 7 bases. The CDR3 has 14 residues. The V segment lost 3 bases and the J segment 10 bases; nucleotides outside the gene matches: 11. Germline V gives CDR1 MRHNA, CDR2 SNTAGT. The CDR3 region is CASSETQGEAYYTF. DNA for the CDR3: TGTGCCAGCAGTGAAACTCAGGGGGAAGCTTACTACACCTTC.

The count of this clone is one. The chain has TRBV24-1 and TRBJ2-1; TRBD1 matches at 8 bases. The V gene's germline CDR1 is KGHDR and CDR2 SFDVKD. V gave up 5 bases and J gave up 7 bases; unmatched junction bases: 9. The CDR3 sequence is 15 residues long. The CDR3 DNA sequence: TGTGCCACCAGTGCGCCTCAGGGGGCAAATAATGAGCAGTTCTTC. Translated, it gives CATSAPQGANNEQFF.

CDR3 loop: CASSQVWTGGSQEQYF. CDR3 sequence (DNA): TGCGCCAGCAGCCAAGTTTGGACAGGGGGATCTCAAGAGCAGTACTTC. The V and J genes are TRBV4-1 and TRBJ2-7, with 10 positions matching TRBD1. In germline, CDR1 is MGHRA, CDR2 YSYEKL. This CDR3 comprises 16 residues. V was clipped by 1 base and J by 7 bases; unmatched bases: 10.

The chain is built from TRBV27 and TRBJ2-1; 7 bases are a match to TRBD1. V gave up 8 bases and J gave up 1 base; unmatched junction bases: 8. There are 15 residues in the CDR3. CDR1 and CDR2 from the germline V gene are MNHEY and SMNVEV (reference sequence). CDR3 protein: CASRWRQGSYNEQFF. The CDR3 nucleotides read TGTGCCAGCCGCTGGAGACAGGGATCCTACAATGAGCAGTTCTTC.

V and J are TRBV6-5 and TRBJ1-1, with D possibly TRBD1 on 6 matching bases. This CDR3 region has 16 residues. Looked up from germline, CDR1 is MNHEY and CDR2 is SVGAGI. V was shortened by 0 bases and J by 2 bases, with 13 bases between the two germline ends. The CDR3 loop reads CASSYSTGGSNTEAFF. Written as DNA, the CDR3 is TGTGCCAGCAGTTACTCGACGGGGGGCAGTAACACTGAAGCTTTCTTT.

CDR3 sequence: CASSPSGSSLYNEQFF. The CDR3 DNA sequence: TGTGCCAGCAGTCCTAGCGGGAGTAGCCTCTACAATGAGCAGTTCTTC. V and J are TRBV28 and TRBJ2-1; 10 nucleotides line up with TRBD2. With 5 bases clipped from V and 3 bases from J, the junction kept 7 bases outside the gene matches. The CDR3 is 16 residues long. Per the germline V gene, CDR1 is MDHEN and CDR2 is SYDVKM. The whole variable domain, filled in from reference TRBV28 and TRBJ2-1, reads DVKVTQSSRYLVKRTGEKVFLECVQDMDHENMFWYRQDPGLGLRLIYFSYDVKMKEKGDIPEGYSVSREKKERFSLILESASTNQTSMYLCASSPSGSSLYNEQFFGPGTRLTVL.

This CDR3 is CASSIEGTANSPLHF. The CDR3 DNA reads as TGTGCCAGTAGTATAGAAGGGACAGCTAATTCACCCCTCCACTTT. The rearrangement joins TRBV19 to TRBJ1-6, with 7 bases aligning to TRBD1. CDR3 length equals 15 residues. Germline trimming cut 0 bases from V and 6 bases from J; bases unmatched to any gene: 2. Germline values: CDR1 LNHDA, CDR2 SQIVND (reference sequence).

The rearrangement joins TRBV1 to TRBJ2-1; the table assigns TRBD2, which was not confirmed against the DNA. TRBV1 is a documented pseudogene. The CDR3 covers 15 residues. The CDR3 sequence: CTSSQAPARGDEQFF. The DNA of the CDR3 is TGCACCAGCAGCCAAGCCCCAGCCCGAGGCGATGAGCAGTTCTTC.

A few counts support this clone. The identical CDR3 is also encoded by other nucleotide sequences in the sample. The chain recombines TRBV28 with TRBJ1-2; TRBD1 matches 7 bases. Unmatched junction bases numbered 1, after V lost 3 bases and J lost 0 bases. This CDR3 comprises 14 residues. Germline lookup yields CDR1 MDHEN and CDR2 SYDVKM. The CDR3 DNA follows: TGTGCCAGCAGTTTGACAGGGTCTAACTATGGCTACACCTTC. It translates to CASSLTGSNYGYTF.

The rearrangement joins TRBV13 to TRBJ2-7, with D possibly TRBD2 on 5 matching bases. Germline CDR1 PRHDT, CDR2 FYEKMQ (reference sequence). This CDR3 has 14 residues. Trimming removed 2 bases at V and 0 bases at J, with 8 bases between. In nucleotides, the CDR3 is TGTGCCAGCAGCTTAAGTGGGAGCTCCTACGAGCAGTACTTC. It specifies CASSLSGSSYEQYF.

This chain connects TRBV18 to TRBJ2-1; 10 bases fit TRBD2. The CDR3 covers 14 residues. Germline loops: CDR1 KGHSH, CDR2 LQKENI. V dropped 2 bases and J dropped 5; count of bases not matched to a gene: 0. The CDR3 coding sequence is TGTGCCAGCTCACCAACTAGCGGGGACAATGAGCAGTTCTTC. Its translation is CASSPTSGDNEQFF.

This clone was observed a single time. The V call is TRBV28, the J call TRBJ1-2; no reliable D call. CDR1 and CDR2 (germline): MDHEN, SYDVKM. This CDR3 has 17 amino acids. The V gene lost 4 bases and the J gene lost 5 bases, with 23 bases spanning the gap. CDR3 nucleotides: TGTGCCAGCAGTTCCAAAGGTGCCCCGCCCTCGGGGTATGGCTACACCTTC. Its translation is CASSSKGAPPSGYGYTF.

The V call is TRBV2, the J call TRBJ2-7; 8 bases map to TRBD1. CDR1 and CDR2 (germline): SNHLY, FYNNEI. CDR3 length: 13 residues. V trimming: 8 bases; J trimming: 5 bases; junction bases outside the gene matches: 8. This CDR3 is CASGRQGIHEQYF. The DNA of the CDR3 is TGTGCCAGCGGTCGACAGGGGATCCACGAGCAGTACTTC.

The rearrangement uses TRBV10-3 and TRBJ2-4, with 9 positions matching TRBD1. CDR1 ENHRY and CDR2 SYGVKD come from the germline V gene. The V and J ends lost 6 bases and 0 bases, in that order; junction bases with no gene match: 6. The CDR3 extends over 16 amino acids. CDR3 in DNA: TGTGCCATCAGCTCCGGGACAGGGCTAGCCAAAAACATTCAGTACTTC. Residues: CAISSGTGLAKNIQYF.

This clone appeared a single time. This chain uses TRBV19 with TRBJ1-1; TRBD1 might be the D (5 bases). The V end lost 3 bases, the J end lost 6 bases, and 8 bases lay between the germline ends. CDR1 LNHDA and CDR2 SQIVND come from the germline V gene (reference sequence). The CDR3 runs to 12 residues. CDR3 protein: CASSIGTPEAFF. Here the CDR3 DNA reads TGTGCCAGTAGTATCGGGACTCCTGAAGCTTTCTTT.

The chain uses TRBV27 and TRBJ2-7, with D hard to call. The CDR3 has 13 amino acids. Germline V lookup: CDR1 MNHEY, CDR2 SMNVEV (reference sequence). V was cut by 6 bases and J by 2 bases, with 11 bases left in between. The CDR3 nucleotides read TGTGCCAGCAGCACCGCAGGCCCCTACGAGCAGTACTTC. It specifies CASSTAGPYEQYF.

This clone is a singleton in its sample. The chain joins TRBV7-2 to TRBJ2-5; a weak D match, TRBD1 (6 bases). The ends were cut back, 3 bases at V and 5 bases at J, with 22 bases in the middle. Germline V gene sequence: CDR1 SGHTA, CDR2 FQGNSA. The CDR3 covers 17 residues. CDR3 loop: CASSFTRTAGNRETQYF. The CDR3 region has the DNA TGTGCCAGCAGCTTTACCCGGACAGCTGGAAACCGGGAGACCCAGTACTTC. Supplemented by reference TRBV7-2 and TRBJ2-5, the full variable domain reads GAGVSQSPSNKVTEKGKDVELRCDPISGHTALYWYRQSLGQGLEFLIYFQGNSAPDKSGLPSDRFSAERTGGSVSTLTIQRTQQEDSAVYLCASSFTRTAGNRETQYFGPGTRLLVL.

J is TRBJ2-1 and V is TRBV5-6; weak D call: TRBD1 (6 bases). The CDR3 is 13 residues long. Looked up from germline, CDR1 is SGHDT and CDR2 is YYEEEE. Trimming pared 5 bases from V and 7 bases from J, leaving 13 bases between. The CDR3 coding sequence is TGTGCCAGCAGACAAGGCAGGGGAAATGAGCAGTTCTTC. This translates into CASRQGRGNEQFF.

V and J are TRBV6-5 and TRBJ2-1, with 11 nucleotides matching TRBD2. CDR3 length: 15 amino acids. V gave up 2 bases and J gave up 7 bases; unmatched junction bases: 4. CDR1 and CDR2 from the germline V gene are MNHEY and SVGAGI. CDR3 in DNA: TGTGCCAGCAGTTACGGACTAGCGGGTTCGAATGAGCAGTTCTTC. Residues: CASSYGLAGSNEQFF.

This rearrangement joins TRBV2 to TRBJ2-3; 9 bases line up with TRBD2. Germline V lookup: CDR1 SNHLY, CDR2 FYNNEI. The trim removed 4 bases at V and 0 bases at J, leaving 2 bases unmatched. The CDR3 has 15 residues. The CDR3 DNA reads TGTGCCAGCAGTGGACTAGCGGCTAGCACAGATACGCAGTATTTT. It specifies CASSGLAASTDTQYF.

The chain has TRBV2 and TRBJ2-2; perhaps TRBD1 as D (6 bases). Trimming left V 6 bases short and J 7 bases short, with 18 bases between. The CDR3 sequence is 15 residues long. Germline assignment: CDR1 SNHLY and CDR2 FYNNEI. The CDR3 protein is CASRRTGRTSGELFF. The CDR3 bases are TGTGCCAGCAGACGAACAGGGAGAACGAGCGGGGAGCTGTTTTTT.

This rearrangement joins TRBV6-6 to TRBJ2-3; TRBD1 is a possible D gene (6 bases). The ends were cut back, 0 bases at V and 6 bases at J, with 16 bases in the middle. Germline V gene sequence: CDR1 MNHNY, CDR2 SVGAGI (reference sequence). This CDR3 spans 16 amino acids. The CDR3, as DNA: TGTGCCAGCAGTTACTCGAGAGCAGGGGCGCAGGATACGCAGTATTTT. This codes for CASSYSRAGAQDTQYF.

In DNA, the CDR3 is TGTGCCAGCAGCCTATATTCGGGTTCCACTGAAGCTTTCTTT. Residues: CASSLYSGSTEAFF. The chain links TRBV28 to TRBJ1-1, with D uncertain. CDR1 and CDR2 (germline): MDHEN, SYDVKM. The CDR3 is made up of 14 amino acids. Trimming left V 6 bases short and J 4 bases short, with 15 bases between.

The CDR3 DNA follows: TGTGCCAGCAGCCTGACTAGCGGGAGGGTGGATACGCAGTATTTT. It encodes CASSLTSGRVDTQYF. The V gene is TRBV7-9, the J gene TRBJ2-3; 14 positions agree with TRBD2. This CDR3 comprises 15 residues. V dropped 5 bases and J dropped 6; count of bases not matched to a gene: 4. The germline CDR1 and CDR2 sequences are SEHNR and FQNEAQ (reference sequence).

The gene calls are TRBV2 and TRBJ1-3; D not resolved. The CDR3 has 12 amino acids. V was clipped by 7 bases and J by 3 bases, with 7 bases between them. Per germline, CDR1 SNHLY and CDR2 FYNNEI. The CDR3 DNA reads TGTGCCAGCATTCTAGGTGGAAACACCATATATTTT. Encoded protein: CASILGGNTIYF.

The genes are TRBV11-2 and TRBJ2-7, with D tentatively TRBD1 (6 bases). V was shortened by 4 bases and J by 0 bases, with 10 bases between the two germline ends. CDR1 SGHAT and CDR2 FQNNGV come from the germline V gene. CDR3 length: 14 residues. The CDR3 nucleotides read TGTGCCAGCAGCTCCGGGGACACCTCCTACGAGCAGTACTTC. This sequence encodes CASSSGDTSYEQYF.